The 26 T cell receptor beta chains below all came from one sample that was sequenced in a study of T-cell memory formation after mild COVID-19. One entry per CDR3 protein results from TCRdb running MiXCR on the 5' RACE reads. The repertoire holds just over 300,000 distinct CDR3 sequences, with roughly a fifth as singletons. The sample taken for sequencing was PBMCs or a T cell subset sorted from them (not recorded which). All receptors derive from a man in his late teens or twenties who had mild COVID-19 (a few samples of this study predate the infection). Cell type and time point are not known.

The chain uses TRBV12-3 or TRBV12-4 and TRBJ2-3; 13 nucleotides align to TRBD2. This CDR3 has 16 residues. V lost 5 bases, J lost 1 base, and 3 bases stayed unmatched. The CDR3 here is CASSRGTSGGTDTQYF. The CDR3 DNA follows: TGTGCCAGCAGTCGAGGGACTAGCGGGGGCACAGATACGCAGTATTTT.

This clonotype was recorded a few times. V usage is TRBV7-9 and J usage is TRBJ1-1; D unclear. V gave up 4 bases and J gave up 7 bases, with 10 bases separating them. The CDR3 length is 12 residues. Germline lookup yields CDR1 SEHNR and CDR2 FQNEAQ (reference sequence). CDR3 amino acids: CASSSRRVEAFF. The CDR3 region has the DNA TGTGCCAGCAGCTCTCGCCGGGTTGAAGCTTTCTTT.

This clonotype occurred a few times. The chain combines TRBV5-1 with TRBJ1-5; 7 bases map to TRBD1. The CDR3 extends over 14 amino acids. Germline CDR1 reads SGHRS; CDR2 reads YFSETQ. With 5 bases clipped from V and 4 bases from J, the junction kept 6 bases outside the gene matches. CDR3 nucleotide sequence: TGCGCCAGCAGATCCTCGACAGGGAATCAGCCCCAGCATTTT. It encodes CASRSSTGNQPQHF.

This clonotype appeared many times. The chain links TRBV7-3 to TRBJ2-3, with 10 bases aligning to TRBD1. Germline V gene data show CDR1 as SGHTA and CDR2 as FQGTGA. The CDR3 totals 17 residues. V shed 1 base and J 3 bases; nucleotides not matched to a gene: 7. The CDR3 is CASSLNPPGQGTDTQYF. CDR3 DNA sequence: TGTGCCAGCAGCTTAAACCCCCCGGGACAGGGGACAGATACGCAGTATTTT.

The chain employs TRBV4-3 and TRBJ1-2; no firm D call. The CDR3 has 12 residues. Deletions cut 8 bases from V and 8 bases from J, with 15 bases between. Germline CDR1 and CDR2: LGHNA and YSLEER. The CDR3 protein is CASGRVGSGYTF. DNA for the CDR3: TGCGCCAGCGGACGTGTAGGCAGCGGCTACACCTTC.

In nucleotides, the CDR3 is TGCAGTGCTAGAGGTAGCGGGGATACTCAAGAGACCCAGTACTTC. Encoded protein: CSARGSGDTQETQYF. J is TRBJ2-5 and V is TRBV20-1; 8 bases line up with TRBD2. The V and J ends lost 1 base and 2 bases, in that order; junction bases with no gene match: 6. CDR1 DFQATT and CDR2 SNEGSKA come from the germline V gene (reference sequence). CDR3 length: 15 amino acids.

The rearrangement links TRBV5-1 to TRBJ1-5; D uncertain. Trimming stripped 4 bases from V and 2 bases from J, with 13 bases between. In germline, CDR1 is SGHRS, CDR2 YFSETQ. The CDR3 has 15 residues. This CDR3 is CASSPGPQGNQPQHF. CDR3 sequence (DNA): TGCGCCAGCAGCCCTGGGCCCCAAGGCAATCAGCCCCAGCATTTT. The full variable domain, in which reference TRBV5-1 and TRBJ1-5 provide the parts outside the CDR3, is KAGVTQTPRYLIKTRGQQVTLSCSPISGHRSVSWYQQTPGQGLQFLFEYFSETQRNKGNFPGRFSGRQFSNSRSEMNVSTLELGDSALYLCASSPGPQGNQPQHFGDGTRLSIL.

This chain links TRBV6-2 or TRBV6-3 with TRBJ1-1, with D perhaps matching TRBD1 (5 bases). Germline-derived CDR1 and CDR2 are MNHEY and SVGEGT. V was cut by 6 bases and J by 4 bases, with 12 bases left in between. The CDR3 spans 13 residues. CDR3 sequence (DNA): TGTGCCAGCAGATTGATGGGGGGCACTGAAGCTTTCTTT. The encoded protein is CASRLMGGTEAFF.

This clonotype occurred a few times. This sequence joins TRBV9 and TRBJ2-7; 9 nucleotides line up with TRBD2. After removal of 1 base from V and 5 bases from J, the junction contained 7 bases not matched to a gene. This CDR3 is 15 amino acids long. Germline CDR1 is SGDLS and CDR2 is YYNGEE. The DNA of the CDR3 is TGTGCCAGCAGCGTAAGGGGACTAGCTGTCCACGAGCAGTACTTC. Translated, it gives CASSVRGLAVHEQYF. Drawing the rest from reference TRBV9 and TRBJ2-7, the complete variable domain is DSGVTQTPKHLITATGQRVTLRCSPRSGDLSVYWYQQSLDQGLQFLIQYYNGEERAKGNILERFSAQQFPDLHSELNLSSLELGDSALYFCASSVRGLAVHEQYFGPGTRLTVT.

The chain uses TRBV7-8 and TRBJ2-1; TRBD2 matches 7 bases. V shed 2 bases, J shed 3 bases, and the junction held 4 bases outside the gene matches. The CDR3 is 15 amino acids. Germline V CDR1 and CDR2: SGHVS, FQNEAQ. Here the CDR3 DNA reads TGTGCCAGCAGCTTATTGAGGGACTACTACAATGAGCAGTTCTTC. It encodes CASSLLRDYYNEQFF.

The chain uses TRBV6-2 or TRBV6-3 and TRBJ2-7; TRBD1 aligns across 10 bases. This CDR3 comprises 18 residues. V shed 8 bases, J shed 3 bases, and the junction held 19 bases outside the gene matches. The germline V gene has CDR1 MNHEY and CDR2 SVGEGT. The CDR3 is CASDTSPPGQGTDYEQYF. Here the CDR3 DNA reads TGTGCCAGCGATACATCACCTCCGGGACAGGGGACCGACTACGAGCAGTACTTC.

The chain joins TRBV20-1 to TRBJ2-2; tentative D call: TRBD1 (5 bases). The germline gives CDR1 DFQATT, CDR2 SNEGSKA (reference sequence). CDR3 length equals 14 residues. V was trimmed by 3 bases and J by 2 bases, leaving 10 bases between them. CDR3 sequence: CSARRQGNTGELFF. The CDR3 DNA sequence: TGCAGTGCTAGGCGCCAGGGAAACACCGGGGAGCTGTTTTTT.

The rearrangement joins TRBV5-1 to TRBJ1-6; TRBD1 might be the D (6 bases). This CDR3 comprises 16 residues. The germline CDR1 and CDR2 sequences are SGHRS and YFSETQ. The V end lost 0 bases, the J end lost 4 bases, and 11 bases lay between the germline ends. The CDR3: CASSLAGARYNSPLHF. CDR3 in DNA: TGCGCCAGCAGCTTGGCGGGGGCTCGGTATAATTCACCCCTCCACTTT. The full variable domain, with the rest looked up from reference TRBV5-1 and TRBJ1-6, is KAGVTQTPRYLIKTRGQQVTLSCSPISGHRSVSWYQQTPGQGLQFLFEYFSETQRNKGNFPGRFSGRQFSNSRSEMNVSTLELGDSALYLCASSLAGARYNSPLHFGNGTRLTVT.

This clonotype was counted only a few times. CDR3 nucleotides: TGTGCCAGCAGCTTTCGACAACGGTTCTACAATGAGCAGTTCTTC. Its protein product is CASSFRQRFYNEQFF. The chain is built from TRBV5-6 and TRBJ2-1; no reliable D call. V lost 2 bases to trimming and J lost 3 bases, with 12 bases between them. This CDR3 region has 15 residues. Germline lookup yields CDR1 SGHDT and CDR2 YYEEEE.

This clonotype was observed a few times. This sequence joins TRBV5-1 and TRBJ2-3; perhaps TRBD2 as D (5 bases). The V and J ends lost 2 bases and 5 bases respectively, with 12 bases between them. The CDR3 is 14 amino acids. CDR1 and CDR2 from the germline V gene are SGHRS and YFSETQ. As DNA, the CDR3 is TGCGCCAGCAGCTTAGGCGGGCCGAGAGATACGCAGTATTTT. Encoded protein: CASSLGGPRDTQYF. Variable domain in full (rest from reference TRBV5-1 and TRBJ2-3): KAGVTQTPRYLIKTRGQQVTLSCSPISGHRSVSWYQQTPGQGLQFLFEYFSETQRNKGNFPGRFSGRQFSNSRSEMNVSTLELGDSALYLCASSLGGPRDTQYFGPGTRLTVL.

This clonotype was seen only a few times. CDR3 protein: CASISRDGRGETQYF. The CDR3 nucleotides are TGTGCCAGTATCTCCCGGGACGGCCGGGGGGAGACCCAGTACTTC. This rearrangement joins TRBV6-1 to TRBJ2-5; D is perhaps TRBD2 (6 bases). CDR3 length: 15 residues. Trimming took off 9 bases at V and 5 bases at J, with 22 bases between the two ends. The V gene's germline CDR1 is MNHNS and CDR2 SASEGT.

The chain uses TRBV20-1 and TRBJ1-6; 8 bases fit TRBD1. There are 13 residues in the CDR3. The V segment lost 3 bases and the J segment 10 bases; nucleotides outside the gene matches: 5. Germline CDR1 reads DFQATT; CDR2 reads SNEGSKA (reference sequence). The CDR3 here is CSASSDRVSPLHF. The CDR3 DNA follows: TGCAGTGCTAGTTCGGACAGGGTATCACCCCTCCACTTT.

This clonotype was seen a few times. V and J are TRBV24-1 and TRBJ2-1, with a tentative D call TRBD2 (5 bases). Trimming took off 3 bases at V and 6 bases at J, with 11 bases between the two ends. The germline gives CDR1 KGHDR, CDR2 SFDVKD. CDR3 size: 14 residues. CDR3 region: CATSDAGVVNEQFF. The CDR3 DNA sequence: TGTGCCACCAGTGATGCCGGGGTAGTCAATGAGCAGTTCTTC.

The chain combines TRBV7-2 with TRBJ1-6; perhaps TRBD1 as D (6 bases). V was pared by 4 bases and J by 6 bases, with 10 bases between. The CDR3 spans 14 residues. Germline assignment: CDR1 SGHTA and CDR2 FQGNSA. CDR3 DNA: TGTGCCAGCAGCTATGGACAGTCTAATTCACCCCTCCACTTT. Its translation is CASSYGQSNSPLHF.

This clonotype was counted only a few times. This sequence joins TRBV24-1 and TRBJ2-1; D possibly corresponds to TRBD1 (5 bases). CDR3 length equals 13 residues. Between the trimmed V and J ends, which lost 7 bases and 8 bases, there was a span of 14 bases. Germline-derived CDR1 and CDR2 are KGHDR and SFDVKD. The CDR3 loop is CATSPLGRDEQFF. In DNA form, the CDR3 reads TGTGCCACCAGCCCCTTGGGGCGAGATGAGCAGTTCTTC.

This clonotype was seen more than once but under ten times. V is TRBV7-8 and J is TRBJ1-5, with TRBD1 matching 8 bases. V was clipped by 0 bases and J by 3 bases; unmatched bases: 7. Germline CDR1 SGHVS, CDR2 FQNEAQ. The CDR3 has 17 residues. The CDR3 here is CASSLAVDRGANQPQHF. CDR3 bases: TGTGCCAGCAGCTTAGCGGTAGACAGGGGCGCCAATCAGCCCCAGCATTTT.

The sample holds a few counts of this clonotype. The gene calls are TRBV7-3 and TRBJ2-2; D uncertain. The length of the CDR3 is 15 residues. V was shortened by 5 bases and J by 8 bases, with 18 bases between the two germline ends. Germline V CDR1 and CDR2: SGHTA, FQGTGA. The CDR3 nucleotides read TGTGCCAGCAGCCCGACGGCGGCTCTGCGGGGGGAGCTGTTTTTT. Protein sequence: CASSPTAALRGELFF.

The chain uses TRBV6-5 and TRBJ1-4; D remains unclear. CDR3 length: 11 amino acids. Trimming shortened V by 7 bases and J by 6 bases, and 6 bases separated the two germline ends. Germline V gene data show CDR1 as MNHEY and CDR2 as SVGAGI. CDR3 nucleotide sequence: TGTGCCAGCAAACAGTATGAAAAACTGTTTTTT. Amino acids: CASKQYEKLFF.

This clonotype appeared a few times. V gene TRBV20-1 combines with J gene TRBJ1-2; D gene ambiguous. V was pared by 3 bases and J by 4 bases, with 12 bases between. CDR1 and CDR2 (germline): DFQATT, SNEGSKA (reference sequence). CDR3 length: 13 residues. CDR3 loop: CSASGELRYGYTF. CDR3 nucleotide sequence: TGCAGTGCTAGCGGAGAACTCCGCTATGGCTACACCTTC.

This clonotype was seen only a few times. This sequence joins TRBV28 and TRBJ2-7; 9 bases map to TRBD1. V shed 8 bases, J shed 0 bases, and the junction held 5 bases outside the gene matches. Germline V gene sequence: CDR1 MDHEN, CDR2 SYDVKM. The CDR3 is 14 residues long. The CDR3 sequence: CASGMTGGSYEQYV. The CDR3 DNA is TGTGCCAGCGGGATGACAGGGGGCTCCTACGAGCAGTACGTC.

This clonotype was observed a few times. The chain uses TRBV18 and TRBJ2-1; 9 positions match TRBD2. Trimming removed 5 bases from V and 2 bases from J; junction bases left unmatched: 4. In germline, CDR1 is KGHSH, CDR2 LQKENI. The CDR3 runs to 15 residues. This chain's CDR3 is CASSEAGGPYNEQFF. Written as DNA, the CDR3 is TGTGCCAGCTCAGAAGCGGGGGGACCCTACAATGAGCAGTTCTTC.